This T cell receptor (beta chain) appears in the sequencing data of a study of beta chain features in type 1 diabetes. Per the germline V gene, CDR1 is LNHNV and CDR2 is YYDKDF (reference sequence). With 6 bases removed from V and 6 bases from J, the gap between germline ends came to 11 bases. The CDR3 has 13 amino acids. As every portion of the isolated RNA was reverse transcribed, the sequencing read expressed TCRB transcripts. The method was immunoSEQ multiplex PCR; TCRdb's version includes in-frame clones alone and lacks a portion of them. The sample carries about 900,000 clones, 15% to 20% recorded once.

The chain joins TRBV15 to TRBJ2-2, with a tentative D call TRBD2 (5 bases). This receptor was identified in a woman aged 18-29 years in good health. Input material: naive CD4+ T cells from blood. CDR3 protein: CATRRPGSGELFF. Written as DNA, the CDR3 is TGTGCCACCAGACGACCGGGGTCCGGGGAGCTGTTTTTT. Based on the CDR3 plus reference TRBV15 and TRBJ2-2, the full variable domain is DAMVIQNPRYQVTQFGKPVTLSCSQTLNHNVMYWYQQKSSQAPKLLFHYYDKDFNNEADTPDNFQSRRPNTSFCFLDIRSPGLGDTAMYLCATRRPGSGELFFGEGSRLTVL.